A single sample gave rise to the 16 T cell receptor beta chains below, sequenced in a study of CD8+ T cells in alopecia areata. Following RNA extraction, reverse transcription yielded cDNA that acted as the sequencing template. TCRdb keeps only in-frame clones here, not all; method: immunoSEQ multiplex PCR. This sample has about 110,000 clones, each found more than once. The specimen was lesional skin. Every receptor here comes from a C3H/HeJ mouse with alopecia areata. The mice in this strain carry MHC haplotype H2-k.

This clone was counted between two and nine times. The gene names given are mouse names. With the read ending 4 residues before the CDR3 end, the germline J gene is used to fill in that end. The chain recombines TRBV19 with TRBJ2-3, with 9 bases matching TRBD2. The V gene end was trimmed by 0 bases and the J gene end by 1 base; junction bases not matched to a gene: 3. CDR1 is FNHDT, CDR2 SITEND, per germline (reference sequence). This CDR3 contains 16 residues. The DNA read from the CDR3 is TGTGCCAGCAGTATAGGCTGGGGGGGAGGTGCAGAA. Translated, it gives CASSIGWGGGAE. The whole CDR3 region reads CASSIGWGGGAETLYF.

Concerning this clone itself: The protein in this entry is translated from the DNA; at residue 10 it differs from the protein listed in TCRdb. Gene names and germline refer to mouse. The read finishes 3 residues shy of the CDR3 end, and the germline J gene is used to complete it. The gene calls are TRBV1 and TRBJ1-3, with D unclear. CDR3 size: 13 residues. Germline V gene lookup returns CDR1 NSQYPW and CDR2 LRSPGD (reference sequence). The germline V and J ends were trimmed by 3 bases and 3 bases, with 6 bases remaining between them. The CDR3 loop reads CTCSARFGNTLYF. The part of the CDR3 DNA that was read is TGCACCTGCAGTGCCAGATTTGGAAATACG.

Regarding this clone: Genes and germline come from the mouse. The CDR3 is cut off 4 residues early in the read; its end comes from the germline J gene. This chain connects TRBV13-3 to TRBJ1-1, with D perhaps matching TRBD1 (5 bases). This CDR3 has 14 amino acids. The germline V gene encodes CDR1 NNHDY and CDR2 SYVADS. The V end lost 0 bases, the J end lost 3 bases, and 9 bases lay between the germline ends. The chain's CDR3 is CASSDVGQHTEVFF. The sequenced CDR3 bases are TGTGCCAGCAGTGATGTTGGACAACACACA.

This clone was detected many times. Gene names denote mouse genes. The CDR3 end is not reached by the read, which stops 4 residues before it; the germline J gene fills it in. J is TRBJ2-7 and V is TRBV16; 7 nucleotides align to TRBD1. The CDR3 contains 13 residues. Germline V gene data show CDR1 as SGHSA and CDR2 as FRNQAP. The sequenced part of the CDR3 DNA is TGTGCAAGCAGCTCCGGGACAGAATAT. Its translation: CASSSGTEY. The entire CDR3 is CASSSGTEYEQYF.

To note about this clone: Mouse germline and gene names are used. The missing CDR3 end, 4 residues past where the read stops, is filled in from the germline J gene. V usage is TRBV13-3 and J usage is TRBJ2-7; 8 bases line up with TRBD1. This CDR3 region has 12 residues. Looked up from germline, CDR1 is NNHDY and CDR2 is SYVADS. The CDR3 spells CASRTDRDEQYF. The DNA read from the CDR3 is TGTGCCAGCAGAACGGACAGGGAT.

Concerning this clone: DNA and listed protein disagree at residue 13, so the protein shown here was translated from the DNA. Gene labels here are mouse ones. The CDR3 end lies 3 residues beyond the end of the read and is filled in from the germline J gene. The chain joins TRBV1 to TRBJ1-3, with D unresolved. The germline V gene has CDR1 NSQYPW and CDR2 LRSPGD (reference sequence). Trimming left V 0 bases short and J 0 bases short, with 9 bases between. CDR3 size: 16 residues. Incomplete CDR3 DNA: TGCACCTGCAGTGCAGAGGGGAAGAATTCTGGAAATACG. Its protein is CTCSAEGKNSGNT. The whole CDR3 protein is CTCSAEGKNSGNTLYF.

A note on this clone: All gene names here are mouse names. The read is 4 residues too short to cover the CDR3 end, so that end is filled in from the germline J gene. The V and J genes are TRBV13-3 and TRBJ1-2, with TRBD1 as a possible D gene (5 bases). Germline values: CDR1 NNHDY, CDR2 SYVADS. The CDR3 totals 15 residues. Trimming took off 1 base at V and 1 base at J, with 11 bases between the two ends. CDR3 loop: CASSDQGRGNSDYTF. The part of the CDR3 DNA that was read is TGTGCCAGCAGTGATCAGGGCCGGGGAAACTCC.

This clone was observed a handful of times. Gene names are mouse gene names. The CDR3 end lies 4 residues beyond the end of the read and is filled in from the germline J gene. The V and J genes are TRBV13-1 and TRBJ2-5, with D possibly being TRBD1 (5 bases). V gave up 0 bases and J gave up 2 bases, with 10 bases separating them. This CDR3 is 15 amino acids long. Looked up from germline, CDR1 is NSHNY and CDR2 is SYGAGN. The CDR3 sequence is CASSDGRGLQDTQYF. The sequenced CDR3 bases are TGTGCCAGCAGTGATGGAAGGGGTCTCCAAGAC.

Concerning this clone: Gene names denote mouse genes. The read ends 4 residues before the CDR3 terminus; that terminus is restored from the germline J gene. The chain carries TRBV19 and TRBJ2-1; 7 bases match TRBD2. J gave up 0 bases and V 4 bases, and 7 bases lay outside the gene matches. This CDR3 has 16 residues. The germline V gene has CDR1 FNHDT and CDR2 SITEND (reference sequence). The CDR3 here is CASSPPGGDNYAEQFF. CDR3 DNA, as far as it was read: TGTGCCAGCAGTCCCCCGGGGGGGGATAACTATGCT.

Notes on this clone: Gene names are mouse gene names. The read ends 4 residues before the CDR3 terminus; that terminus is restored from the germline J gene. V usage is TRBV13-3 and J usage is TRBJ2-5; the match to TRBD2 covers 12 bases. The germline CDR1 and CDR2 sequences are NNHDY and SYVADS. This CDR3 region has 15 residues. CDR3 DNA, as far as it was read: TGTGCCAGCAGTGATGGGACTGGGGGGGTTGAC. Translation gives CASSDGTGGVD. The complete CDR3 protein is CASSDGTGGVDTQYF. Variable domain in full (rest from reference TRBV13-3 and TRBJ2-5): EAAVTQSPRSKVAVTGGKVTLSCHQTNNHDYMYWYRQDTGHGLRLIHYSYVADSTEKGDIPDGYKASRPSQENFSLILELASLSQTAVYFCASSDGTGGVDTQYFGPGTRLLVL.

This clone was detected only a few times. Here the gene names and germline are mouse. The DNA ends 4 residues before the CDR3 does, and the rest of the CDR3 is filled in from the germline J gene. This chain connects TRBV13-3 to TRBJ2-7; 11 bases line up with TRBD2. Per the germline V gene, CDR1 is NNHDY and CDR2 is SYVADS. The CDR3 has 14 residues. The CDR3 DNA, read in part, is TGTGCCAGCAGTTCGGGACTGGGGGAAGAT. Its translation: CASSSGLGED. The CDR3 in its entirety is CASSSGLGEDEQYF.

Note on this clone: Gene names and germline match the mouse. The read ends 4 residues shy of where the CDR3 ends; the end is completed using the germline J gene. V usage is TRBV1 and J usage is TRBJ2-3, with TRBD1 as a possible D gene (5 bases). This CDR3 spans 14 amino acids. Germline CDR1 is NSQYPW and CDR2 is LRSPGD (reference sequence). V was pared by 4 bases and J by 2 bases, with 10 bases between. The CDR3 spells CTCSGRVDAETLYF. CDR3 DNA, as far as it was read: TGCACCTGCAGTGGCAGGGTGGATGCAGAA.

This clone was detected a few times. The gene names given are mouse names. The read terminates 4 residues before the CDR3 end, so the remaining end is supplied by the germline J gene. The chain has TRBV17 and TRBJ1-4; TRBD1 might be the D (6 bases). The germline V gene has CDR1 MNHDT and CDR2 YYDKIL. The CDR3 covers 14 residues. Trimming removed 0 bases from V and 6 bases from J, with 8 bases in between. CDR3 bases read: TGTGCTAGCAGTAGAGAGCAGGGGCACGAA. The encoded protein is CASSREQGHE. The CDR3 in its entirety is CASSREQGHERLFF.

As regards this clone: The genes and germline here are from mouse. The read is 4 residues too short to cover the CDR3 end, so that end is filled in from the germline J gene. The rearrangement uses TRBV13-3 and TRBJ1-2, with D perhaps matching TRBD1 (5 bases). CDR3 length equals 15 residues. Germline V lookup: CDR1 NNHDY, CDR2 SYVADS. Trimming removed 5 bases from V and 0 bases from J, with 14 bases in between. The CDR3 protein is CASSPRQIANSDYTF. The covered CDR3 bases are TGTGCCAGCAGCCCACGACAGATTGCAAACTCC.

As regards this clone: Any gene name here is a mouse gene name. The read comes to an end 4 residues before the CDR3 does, leaving the germline J gene to fill in the end. This chain connects TRBV19 to TRBJ2-5; 8 bases agree with TRBD2. V was clipped by 1 base and J by 1 base; unmatched bases: 2. The CDR3 is 15 residues long. Germline CDR1 reads FNHDT; CDR2 reads SITEND (reference sequence). The CDR3 sequence: CASSINWGYQDTQYF. The DNA read from the CDR3 is TGTGCCAGCAGTATAAACTGGGGGTACCAAGAC.

Only a few counts were recorded for this clone. Gene names refer to mouse genes. From the germline J gene comes the end of the CDR3, since the read stops 4 residues before it. The genes are TRBV13-3 and TRBJ2-3; 10 positions agree with TRBD1. The CDR3 runs to 16 residues. Per the germline V gene, CDR1 is NNHDY and CDR2 is SYVADS. The V and J ends lost 3 bases and 1 base, in that order; junction bases with no gene match: 5. CDR3 DNA (partial): TGTGCCAGCAGTGGGGGGACAGGGGAGGGTGCAGAA. Its translation is CASSGGTGEGAE. The whole CDR3 is CASSGGTGEGAETLYF.